This TCR beta chain emerged from a study of blood T cell repertoires in COVID-19 (TCRdb year 2020). Regarding the research as a whole: Collaborator samples came from the United States, Italy and Spain and covered acute and convalescent phases of COVID-19. The material from the prospective study consisted of cDNA or gDNA derived from T cells, B-cell-depleted T cells, or PBMCs. Subjects who had been exposed to COVID-19, were actively infected with it, or had recovered from it provided the deeply sampled blood TCRbeta repertoires that made up the dataset. The repertoires were made available in a free public database intended to serve as a resource for research on the immune response to SARS-CoV-2. Samples were obtained from the ongoing ImmuneRACE study (first 160 participants) and from over 1,000 subjects provided by 6 global collaborators. Nearly every sample came with metadata listing a de-identified subject ID, COVID-19 status, age in years and sex. Where HLA class I and class II types were available, the types were taken from metadata supplied by the sample provider, not from assay-based typing.

The collaborating institutions used their own protocols to collect whole blood in K2EDTA tubes. For TCRbeta analysis, collaborators shipped samples as frozen whole blood, isolated PBMCs, or DNA extracted from either of those sample types. TCRbeta CDR3 regions were amplified from genomic DNA by means of the immunoSEQ Assay, a bias-controlled multiplex PCR. The published analysis was carried out like this. The number of nucleated cells in each sample was estimated by amplification of reference gene primers within the assay. To quantify the absolute abundance of each unique TCRbeta CDR3 rearrangement, sequence reads were collapsed and filtered. Productive Simpson clonality was computed per sample as the square root of Simpson's diversity index over productive rearrangements. In TCRdb, the immuneACCESS table is reduced to in-frame sequences with V and J assigned. These tables do not hold every clone; where another copy was compared, an unresolved V gene accounts for under half, and the others remain unexplained. That table is the source of V, J and clone size, and D and trimming were worked out from the DNA. In this sample the table shows some 80,000 clones, over 80% of which occur a single time. Jointly, the top ten make up 15% to 20% of the sample.

Overall study results and their limits: The amount of clinical and demographic metadata varied by source and participant and was provided uncurated.

Its CDR3 holds 14 amino acids, cysteine through phenylalanine. This entry keeps only the CDR3 DNA: 42 bases, framed from base 1. Sequences SGDLS (CDR1) and YYNGEE (CDR2) are obtained from the germline V gene. Trimming leaves V shorter by 4 bases and J shorter by 4 bases, with the junction holding 4 bases beyond the gene matches. Remarks on this clone: This receptor's antigen is unknown. No much larger clone is present one base from it, and per-base qualities are unavailable.

The sample comprised peripheral blood. The origin of this receptor is an elderly man with active or convalescent COVID-19. This chain is built from TRBV9 and TRBJ1-2; 10 junctional bases match TRBD1. The nucleotide sequence is given as TGTGCCAGCAGCCTCCGGACAGGGGGCTATGGCTACACCTTC. Its coded protein is CASSLRTGGYGYTF.